Below, 18 T cell receptor beta chains from the same sample are listed, as sequenced in a study of T cells in Graves' hyperthyroidism and ophthalmopathy. The CDR3 regions of TCR beta were amplified from RNA transcripts. A set of HTBI primers served as the primers for a first-round RT-PCR of the TCR CDR3. Each CDR3 protein gets one entry after TCRdb re-called the multiplex PCR reads with MiXCR. The sample yields approximately 210,000 distinct CDR3 sequences, approximately 17% seen once. Sequenced: blood. The source of these receptors is a man in his forties or fifties with Graves' hyperthyroidism.

This clonotype was seen repeatedly, ten times or more. V and J are TRBV24-1 and TRBJ2-1, with D possibly matching TRBD2 (5 bases). The CDR3 is 11 amino acids. V lost 5 bases and J lost 8, with 6 bases in between. CDR1 and CDR2 (germline): KGHDR, SFDVKD. The CDR3 nucleotides are TGTGCCACCAGTGTGGGAGATGAGCAGTTCTTC. This encodes CATSVGDEQFF.

This clonotype was recorded at least ten times. The chain has TRBV27 and TRBJ2-5, with TRBD2 matching 7 bases. The J segment lost 5 bases and the V segment lost 5 bases, leaving 11 bases of the junction unmatched. CDR3 size: 15 residues. Per the germline V gene, CDR1 is MNHEY and CDR2 is SMNVEV (reference sequence). This CDR3 is CASSPNPTSSETQYF. The DNA of the CDR3 is TGTGCCAGCAGTCCGAATCCGACTAGCTCTGAGACCCAGTACTTC.

This clonotype was seen repeatedly, ten times or more. The chain combines TRBV28 with TRBJ2-1; 7 positions agree with TRBD1. V dropped 5 bases and J dropped 4; count of bases not matched to a gene: 5. The V gene's germline CDR1 is MDHEN and CDR2 SYDVKM. The CDR3 covers 14 residues. In DNA form, the CDR3 reads TGTGCCAGCAGTCTCAGACAGGGTTACAATGAGCAGTTCTTC. It is translated as CASSLRQGYNEQFF.

The V call is TRBV4-1, the J call TRBJ1-5; no clear D. Germline V gene lookup returns CDR1 MGHRA and CDR2 YSYEKL. The V gene lost 0 bases and the J gene lost 7 bases, with 19 bases spanning the gap. The CDR3 is 17 residues long. The CDR3 bases are TGCGCCAGCAGCCAAGATCGAGCCCGAAGCACACGGCAGCCCCAGCATTTT. As protein: CASSQDRARSTRQPQHF.

This clonotype has only a few counts. J is TRBJ2-2 and V is TRBV28; 10 bases agree with TRBD2. Germline V lookup: CDR1 MDHEN, CDR2 SYDVKM. With 3 bases clipped from V and 6 bases from J, the junction kept 7 bases outside the gene matches. This CDR3 spans 16 amino acids. This chain's CDR3 is CASSFSLAGKPGELFF. CDR3 sequence (DNA): TGTGCCAGCAGTTTCTCACTAGCGGGAAAGCCCGGGGAGCTGTTTTTT.

A note on this clonotype: A much larger clone differs by one base, so this may be a read error. The rearrangement uses TRBV11-3 and TRBJ1-2, with D unresolved. CDR3 size: 13 residues. CDR1 is SGHNT, CDR2 YENEEA, per germline. The V gene lost 5 bases and the J gene lost 3 bases, with 10 bases spanning the gap. In DNA form, the CDR3 reads TGTGCCAGCAGCCCTAGGGCCCACTATGGCTACACCTTC. Its translation: CASSPRAHYGYTF. Filled out from reference TRBV11-3 and TRBJ1-2, the complete variable domain reads EAGVVQSPRYKIIEKKQPVAFWCNPISGHNTLYWYLQNLGQGPELLIRYENEEAVDDSQLPKDRFSAERLKGVDSTLKIQPAELGDSAVYLCASSPRAHYGYTFGSGTRLTVV.

The chain uses TRBV24-1 and TRBJ2-5, with a weak D call TRBD1 (5 bases). This CDR3 is built from 15 residues. Looked up from germline, CDR1 is KGHDR and CDR2 is SFDVKD. The CDR3 protein is CAPLSQDSYQETQYF. The CDR3 coding sequence is TGTGCACCATTATCTCAAGACAGTTACCAAGAGACCCAGTACTTC.

This clonotype has only a few counts. The rearrangement links TRBV20-1 to TRBJ1-4; D gene uncertain. With 1 base removed from V and 0 bases from J, the gap between germline ends came to 9 bases. The germline V gene has CDR1 DFQATT and CDR2 SNEGSKA (reference sequence). The CDR3 is 15 amino acids. The CDR3 DNA sequence: TGCAGTGCTAGAGTTCGGGCAGCAACTAATGAAAAACTGTTTTTT. It is translated as CSARVRAATNEKLFF.

In its sample, this clonotype was seen many times. V gene TRBV5-1 combines with J gene TRBJ2-2; D is unclear. Trimming pared 0 bases from V and 1 base from J, leaving 10 bases between. The CDR3 is 16 amino acids. Germline CDR1 is SGHRS and CDR2 is YFSETQ. The CDR3 protein is CASSLDSRQNTGELFF. CDR3 in DNA: TGCGCCAGCAGCTTGGATTCAAGGCAGAACACCGGGGAGCTGTTTTTT. Full variable domain (rest looked up from reference TRBV5-1 and TRBJ2-2): KAGVTQTPRYLIKTRGQQVTLSCSPISGHRSVSWYQQTPGQGLQFLFEYFSETQRNKGNFPGRFSGRQFSNSRSEMNVSTLELGDSALYLCASSLDSRQNTGELFFGEGSRLTVL.

This clonotype was detected only a few times. The chain has TRBV2 and TRBJ2-7, with D perhaps TRBD1 (5 bases). Germline CDR1 reads SNHLY; CDR2 reads FYNNEI. V lost 5 bases, J lost 4 bases, and 15 bases lay in between. CDR3 length equals 14 residues. Here the CDR3 reads CASSPIWGLYEQYF. DNA for the CDR3: TGTGCCAGCAGTCCTATTTGGGGCCTTTACGAGCAGTACTTC. The full variable domain, in which reference TRBV2 and TRBJ2-7 provide the parts outside the CDR3, is EPEVTQTPSHQVTQMGQEVILRCVPISNHLYFYWYRQILGQKVEFLVSFYNNEISEKSEIFDDQFSVERPDGSNFTLKIRSTKLEDSAMYFCASSPIWGLYEQYFGPGTRLTVT.

This chain links TRBV7-9 with TRBJ1-3, with a possible D match to TRBD1 (6 bases). The germline V gene has CDR1 SEHNR and CDR2 FQNEAQ (reference sequence). V was shortened by 4 bases and J by 0 bases, with 19 bases between the two germline ends. The CDR3 loop spans 18 amino acids. In nucleotides, the CDR3 is TGTGCCAGCAGCTATACGTCGCGACAGGCCCGCTCTGGAAACACCATATATTTT. Protein: CASSYTSRQARSGNTIYF. The complete variable domain, with remaining parts taken from reference TRBV7-9 and TRBJ1-3, reads DTGVSQNPRHKITKRGQNVTFRCDPISEHNRLYWYRQTLGQGPEFLTYFQNEAQLEKSRLLSDRFSAERPKGSFSTLEIQRTEQGDSAMYLCASSYTSRQARSGNTIYFGEGSWLTVV.

This clonotype was recorded many times. The V gene is TRBV12-3 or TRBV12-4, the J gene TRBJ2-1; TRBD2 aligns across 8 bases. This CDR3 has 18 residues. V lost 4 bases to trimming and J lost 1 base; unmatched junction nucleotides: 12. The DNA of the CDR3 is TGTGCCAGCAGTTCAACCCCCTTAGCGGGACGGTCCTACAATGAGCAGTTCTTC. Translation gives CASSSTPLAGRSYNEQFF.

The gene calls are TRBV6-2 or TRBV6-3 and TRBJ2-3; TRBD2 agrees at 9 bases. The CDR3 is 14 residues long. The J segment lost 2 bases and the V segment lost 6 bases, leaving 3 bases of the junction unmatched. Germline CDR1 is MNHEY and CDR2 is SVGEGT. In nucleotides, the CDR3 is TGTGCCAGCAGGAGACTAGCGGACACAGATACGCAGTATTTT. Residues: CASRRLADTDTQYF.

The rearrangement links TRBV10-3 to TRBJ2-1; the D is unclear. V lost 5 bases and J lost 8, with 7 bases in between. The CDR3 length is 11 residues. Germline values: CDR1 ENHRY, CDR2 SYGVKD. In DNA, the CDR3 is TGTGCCATCAGTCTTAACGATGAGCAGTTCTTC. The encoded protein is CAISLNDEQFF.

This clonotype was observed at least ten times. The chain links TRBV5-1 to TRBJ2-3; tentatively, D is TRBD1 or TRBD2 (5 bases each). This CDR3 comprises 13 residues. The germline CDR1 and CDR2 sequences are SGHRS and YFSETQ. Trimming took off 5 bases at V and 1 base at J, with 8 bases between the two ends. The DNA for the CDR3 is TGCGCCAGCAGTCGGGACGGCACAGATACGCAGTATTTT. Encoded protein: CASSRDGTDTQYF.

This clonotype appeared a few times. V is TRBV7-8 and J is TRBJ2-7; D possibly corresponds to TRBD1 (5 bases). CDR1 and CDR2 from the germline V gene are SGHVS and FQNEAQ. The CDR3 has 17 amino acids. Trimming took off 0 bases at V and 2 bases at J, with 17 bases between the two ends. This CDR3 reads CASSLAYIIGVPYEQYF. Here the CDR3 DNA reads TGTGCCAGCAGCTTAGCGTATATAATAGGGGTACCCTACGAGCAGTACTTC.

The rearrangement joins TRBV5-5 to TRBJ2-1; no reliable D call. Germline assignment: CDR1 SGHKS and CDR2 YYEKEE (reference sequence). V was shortened by 4 bases and J by 4 bases, with 15 bases between the two germline ends. The CDR3 length is 15 residues. The CDR3 spells CASSRSSSPYNEQFF. The CDR3, as DNA: TGTGCCAGCAGCCGCTCCTCGTCTCCTTACAATGAGCAGTTCTTC. The full variable domain, with the rest looked up from reference TRBV5-5 and TRBJ2-1, is DAGVTQSPTHLIKTRGQQVTLRCSPISGHKSVSWYQQVLGQGPQFIFQYYEKEERGRGNFPDRFSARQFPNYSSELNVNALLLGDSALYLCASSRSSSPYNEQFFGPGTRLTVL.

This clonotype has at least ten counts. V and J are TRBV5-1 and TRBJ1-1; 12 bases align to TRBD1. Trimming removed 4 bases from V and 5 bases from J; junction bases left unmatched: 6. CDR3 length: 15 residues. Germline-derived CDR1 and CDR2 are SGHRS and YFSETQ. The CDR3 is CASSQGTGGRTEAFF. CDR3 nucleotides: TGCGCCAGCAGCCAGGGGACAGGGGGCCGGACTGAAGCTTTCTTT.